The 21 T cell receptor beta chains below were found in one sample sequenced in a study of shared clonotypes between healthy human individuals. TCRdb's table, derived via immunoSEQ multiplex PCR, lists solely in-frame clones and lacks some. The repertoire has 2 million to 2.5 million clones, approximately 95% of them found once; the top ten carry 0.1% to 0.15%. The sample comprised naive CD4+ T cells sorted from blood. Subset specified: CD45RA+ positively selected. These receptors all stem from a man in his late teens or twenties in good health.

V is TRBV30 and J is TRBJ2-1; D unclear. Trimming took off 2 bases at V and 6 bases at J, with 14 bases between the two ends. Germline loops: CDR1 GTSNPN, CDR2 SVGIG (reference sequence). The CDR3 totals 14 residues. The CDR3 region has the DNA TGTGCCTGGAGTCCGGACCTACGCACCAATGAGCAGTTCTTC. Translating it yields CAWSPDLRTNEQFF.

The rearrangement links TRBV30 to TRBJ1-1; tentative D call: TRBD1 (6 bases). CDR1 is GTSNPN, CDR2 SVGIG, per germline (reference sequence). Trimming stripped 5 bases from V and 5 bases from J, with 15 bases between. This CDR3 comprises 13 residues. The CDR3 spells CAWGREGDTEAFF. The DNA for the CDR3 is TGTGCCTGGGGGAGGGAGGGGGATACTGAAGCTTTCTTT.

The rearrangement uses TRBV5-6 and TRBJ1-1, with TRBD1 identical over 7 bases. From germline, CDR1 is SGHDT and CDR2 YYEEEE. With V trimmed by 4 bases and J by 0 bases, 6 bases remained unmatched. The CDR3 runs 15 residues. The CDR3, as DNA: TGTGCCAGCAGCGCCAATACAGGGGTGAACACTGAAGCTTTCTTT. It yields the protein CASSANTGVNTEAFF.

The chain combines TRBV2 with TRBJ1-2; D is unclear. This CDR3 is built from 15 residues. Per the germline V gene, CDR1 is SNHLY and CDR2 is FYNNEI. Trimming removed 5 bases from V and 0 bases from J, with 13 bases in between. The CDR3 is CASSPRDLANYGYTF. The CDR3 DNA reads TGTGCCAGCAGTCCCAGAGACCTAGCTAACTATGGCTACACCTTC.

The J gene is TRBJ2-5, the V gene TRBV14; 7 bases match TRBD2. The CDR3 loop spans 15 amino acids. The germline V gene has CDR1 SGHDN and CDR2 FVKESK. V dropped 2 bases and J dropped 1; count of bases not matched to a gene: 4. CDR3: CASSQSTGGQETQYF. The CDR3 DNA is TGTGCCAGCAGCCAATCGACGGGAGGCCAAGAGACCCAGTACTTC.

The V call is TRBV5-1, the J call TRBJ1-1; D uncertain. The CDR3 consists of 14 residues. Deletions cut 0 bases from V and 1 base from J, with 7 bases between. CDR1 and CDR2 (germline): SGHRS, YFSETQ. CDR3 sequence: CASSLAVENTEAFF. In DNA form, the CDR3 reads TGCGCCAGCAGCTTGGCCGTGGAGAACACTGAAGCTTTCTTT.

This clone has only one observation. This chain joins TRBV6-1 and TRBJ2-3, with 9 bases fitting TRBD2. The CDR3 runs to 12 residues. CDR1 is MNHNS, CDR2 SASEGT, per germline. The J segment lost 6 bases and the V segment lost 8 bases, leaving 3 bases of the junction unmatched. Written as DNA, the CDR3 is TGTGCCAGCGCGGGAGGGTTGGATACGCAGTATTTT. Its translation is CASAGGLDTQYF.

The V call is TRBV5-1, the J call TRBJ1-2; 9 bases are shared with TRBD1. The length of the CDR3 is 14 residues. Germline CDR1 reads SGHRS; CDR2 reads YFSETQ. V was pared by 4 bases and J by 6 bases, with 7 bases of the junction left unmatched. CDR3 nucleotides: TGCGCCAGCAGCGGACAGGGGCAGAGTCATGGCTACACCTTC. Residues: CASSGQGQSHGYTF.

The chain uses TRBV30 and TRBJ1-4; possible D gene TRBD1, 6 bases. Germline V gives CDR1 GTSNPN, CDR2 SVGIG (reference sequence). Trimming took off 0 bases at V and 5 bases at J, with 10 bases between the two ends. CDR3 length: 14 amino acids. This CDR3 is CAWSVTGKNEKLFF. CDR3 coding DNA: TGTGCCTGGAGTGTAACAGGGAAGAATGAAAAACTGTTTTTT.

This clone was seen more than once but under ten times. The J gene is TRBJ1-2, the V gene TRBV14; perhaps TRBD1 as D (5 bases). CDR3 length: 15 residues. V shed 4 bases and J shed 4 bases, with 16 bases lying between them. Germline CDR1 reads SGHDN; CDR2 reads FVKESK. This CDR3 is CASSPSPGGVYGYTF. CDR3 coding DNA: TGTGCCAGCAGCCCATCCCCCGGGGGGGTCTATGGCTACACCTTC.

The CDR3 sequence is CASSYPDIGYEKLFF. In nucleotides, the CDR3 is TGTGCCAGCAGTTACCCGGACATAGGTTATGAAAAACTGTTTTTT. The rearrangement links TRBV6-6 to TRBJ1-4; the D gene is possibly TRBD1 (5 bases). This CDR3 contains 15 residues. CDR1 MNHNY and CDR2 SVGAGI come from the germline V gene (reference sequence). Trimming pared 2 bases from V and 6 bases from J, leaving 13 bases between.

V is TRBV5-6 and J is TRBJ1-2; D unresolved. There are 18 residues in the CDR3. Germline V gene data show CDR1 as SGHDT and CDR2 as YYEEEE. Trimming took off 0 bases at V and 1 base at J, with 19 bases between the two ends. CDR3 DNA: TGTGCCAGCAGCTTGGATGGGCACAACCCCTACCTTAACTATGGCTACACCTTC. Its protein product is CASSLDGHNPYLNYGYTF.

The gene calls are TRBV9 and TRBJ2-5; D might be TRBD1 or TRBD2, each matching 5 bases. The CDR3 totals 14 residues. The ends were cut back, 0 bases at V and 7 bases at J, with 13 bases in the middle. Germline V CDR1 and CDR2: SGDLS, YYNGEE. CDR3 coding DNA: TGTGCCAGCAGCGTAGGGGACCCCCCCATGACCCAGTACTTC. Encoded protein: CASSVGDPPMTQYF.

V gene TRBV2 combines with J gene TRBJ2-6; 7 nucleotides match TRBD2. The CDR3 totals 15 residues. Germline V gives CDR1 SNHLY, CDR2 FYNNEI. V gave up 8 bases and J gave up 4 bases; unmatched junction bases: 8. In nucleotides, the CDR3 is TGTGCCAGCGGGGAGGGAGCTATGGGGGCCAACGTCCTGACTTTC. It encodes CASGEGAMGANVLTF.

The chain carries TRBV4-3 and TRBJ1-3; D call uncertain. V dropped 5 bases and J dropped 4 bases, with 15 bases sitting between them. The CDR3 totals 15 residues. The germline gives CDR1 LGHNA, CDR2 YSLEER. CDR3 sequence reads: CASSYDLGSGNTIYF. CDR3 nucleotide sequence: TGCGCCAGCAGCTACGACTTGGGCTCCGGAAACACCATATATTTT.

V gene TRBV28 combines with J gene TRBJ1-3; D is undetermined. The CDR3 runs 15 residues. V was clipped by 3 bases and J by 0 bases, with 9 bases between them. Germline-derived CDR1 and CDR2 are MDHEN and SYDVKM. The CDR3 region has the DNA TGTGCCAGCAGTTTTTATAGGACCTCTGGAAACACCATATATTTT. The encoded protein is CASSFYRTSGNTIYF.

This chain uses TRBV18 with TRBJ2-7; TRBD1 matches 9 bases. This CDR3 comprises 18 residues. V dropped 2 bases and J dropped 0; count of bases not matched to a gene: 11. Germline CDR1 and CDR2: KGHSH and LQKENI. The CDR3 DNA is TGTGCCAGCTCACCAAGGGGACAGGGTGGATTTAGCTCCTACGAGCAGTACTTC. It specifies CASSPRGQGGFSSYEQYF.

A single count supports this clone. This chain joins TRBV27 and TRBJ2-2; a weak D match, TRBD1 (5 bases). CDR1 is MNHEY and CDR2 is SMNVEV in the germline V gene (reference sequence). This CDR3 is 16 amino acids long. Trimming stripped 0 bases from V and 5 bases from J, with 13 bases between. CDR3 sequence: CASSLSPIGVTGELFF. The CDR3 DNA reads as TGTGCCAGCAGTTTATCGCCTATAGGGGTAACCGGGGAGCTGTTTTTT.

The chain joins TRBV7-2 to TRBJ2-7; either TRBD1 or TRBD2 may fit D (5 bases each). Trimming left V 4 bases short and J 6 bases short, with 10 bases between. CDR3 length: 12 amino acids. Germline V CDR1 and CDR2: SGHTA, FQGNSA. The CDR3 bases are TGTGCCAGCAGCTCCTATGGGGGCGAGCAGTACTTC. Translating gives CASSSYGGEQYF.

This chain's CDR3 is CASSLRLAGSDTQYF. CDR3 nucleotides: TGTGCCAGCAGCTTACGGCTAGCGGGGTCAGATACGCAGTATTTT. This chain connects TRBV11-2 to TRBJ2-3; 9 positions agree with TRBD2. The germline CDR1 and CDR2 sequences are SGHAT and FQNNGV. This CDR3 has 15 residues. V lost 2 bases to trimming and J lost 4 bases; unmatched junction nucleotides: 4.

This sequence joins TRBV19 and TRBJ2-5; D call uncertain. V lost 5 bases to trimming and J lost 1 base, with 11 bases between them. Germline lookup yields CDR1 LNHDA and CDR2 SQIVND (reference sequence). The CDR3 loop spans 14 amino acids. In nucleotides, the CDR3 is TGTGCCAGTAGTCATCAGATAGGCCAAGAGACCCAGTACTTC. Its translation: CASSHQIGQETQYF.